This T cell receptor (beta chain) comes out of a study of cytomegalovirus exposure and HLA in healthy donors. In its sample, this clone was seen once. Amplification used 60 Vbeta primers and 13 Jbeta primers. Profiling relied on immunoSEQ multiplex PCR, and the TCRdb table lists in-frame clones only, not all of them. Seen here are 50,000 to 65,000 clones, about three quarters observed once, and the top ten hold about 3.1%. The germline V gene encodes CDR1 LNHNV and CDR2 YYDKDF (reference sequence). The V gene lost 3 bases and the J gene lost 5 bases, with 7 bases spanning the gap. This CDR3 spans 12 amino acids.

The specimen was PBMCs. This receptor was identified in a man younger than 35 in good health and CMV-seronegative. The chain recombines TRBV15 with TRBJ2-5; no clear D gene. The CDR3 nucleotides are TGTGCCACCAGCAGGGCGGAGGAGACCCAGTACTTC. Encoded protein: CATSRAEETQYF.